Following are 3 T cell receptor beta chains from one sample sequenced in a study of T cell changes during pregnancy in multiple sclerosis. Libraries were prepared by immunoSEQ multiplex PCR; TCRdb keeps only in-frame clonotypes and omits some of them. The data contain 45,000 to 50,000 clones, roughly 93% of them singletons. The sequenced sample was CD4+ T cells from peripheral blood mononuclear cells, obtained in the second trimester of pregnancy. Receptors originate from a female donor in good health, enrolled as a control in a pregnancy study.

Regarding this clone: This CDR3 is also generated by other DNA sequences in the sample. CDR3 coding DNA: TGCAGCGTTGACAGCTCTGGAAACACCATATATTTT. It translates to CSVDSSGNTIYF. This chain uses TRBV29-1 with TRBJ1-3; D call uncertain. The CDR3 consists of 12 residues. Germline values: CDR1 SQVTM, CDR2 ANQGSEA. V was shortened by 3 bases and J by 0 bases, with 3 bases between the two germline ends.

The V and J genes are TRBV9 and TRBJ1-2; weak D call: TRBD1 (5 bases). The V and J ends lost 0 bases and 8 bases respectively, with 20 bases between them. From germline, CDR1 is SGDLS and CDR2 YYNGEE. CDR3 size: 16 residues. CDR3 nucleotide sequence: TGTGCCAGCAGCGTAGAGGGTTCGAAGGGGATTTACGGCTACACCTTC. As protein: CASSVEGSKGIYGYTF.

The rearrangement uses TRBV9 and TRBJ1-6; D unclear. The length of the CDR3 is 14 residues. Trimming stripped 3 bases from V and 7 bases from J, with 11 bases between. Germline lookup yields CDR1 SGDLS and CDR2 YYNGEE. This CDR3 is CASSERGQNSPLHF. The DNA of the CDR3 is TGTGCCAGCAGCGAGAGAGGCCAAAATTCACCCCTCCACTTT.